Included here is one T cell receptor beta chain sequence, with context. This sample is part of a study of blood T cell repertoires in COVID-19. In the study overall: PBMCs, B-cell-depleted T cells, or T cells were the source of the cDNA or gDNA that made up the material.

Here immunoSEQ multiplex PCR was the method, and the copy in TCRdb shows in-frame clones only, minus some. The sample contains over 200,000 clones, about 91% of which appear only once. Sequenced sample: peripheral blood. This clonotype originated in a man younger than 45 with acute or convalescent COVID-19.

The CDR3 loop reads CASSRDWGTEAFF. In nucleotides, the CDR3 is TGTGCCAGCAGCCGGGACTGGGGCACTGAAGCTTTCTTT. V and J are TRBV6-4 and TRBJ1-1, with TRBD1 as a possible D gene (5 bases). V was shortened by 6 bases and J by 4 bases, with 12 bases between the two germline ends. Per germline, CDR1 MRHNA and CDR2 SNTAGT. The CDR3 contains 13 residues.